Shown below are 15 T cell receptor beta chains from a single sample sequenced in a study of blood T cell repertoires in COVID-19. Profiling relied on immunoSEQ multiplex PCR, and the TCRdb table lists in-frame clones only, not all of them. Of fewer than 450,000 clones detected, 91% appear once; the ten largest clones hold 3% to 4%. Sequencing was performed on peripheral blood. The receptors come from a woman between 18 and 29 years old who had recovered from COVID-19.

The J gene is TRBJ2-3, the V gene TRBV7-9, with 12 positions matching TRBD2. Looked up from germline, CDR1 is SEHNR and CDR2 is FQNEAQ (reference sequence). V lost 4 bases to trimming and J lost 5 bases; unmatched junction nucleotides: 1. The CDR3 totals 14 residues. DNA of the CDR3: TGTGCCAGCAGCTGGACTAGCGGGGAAGATACGCAGTATTTT. It is translated as CASSWTSGEDTQYF. Full variable domain (rest looked up from reference TRBV7-9 and TRBJ2-3): DTGVSQNPRHKITKRGQNVTFRCDPISEHNRLYWYRQTLGQGPEFLTYFQNEAQLEKSRLLSDRFSAERPKGSFSTLEIQRTEQGDSAMYLCASSWTSGEDTQYFGPGTRLTVL.

This rearrangement joins TRBV3-1 (or the pseudogene TRBV3-2) to TRBJ2-3; 7 bases map to TRBD2. The germline V gene has CDR1 LGHDT and CDR2 YNNKEL (reference sequence). Trimming removed 0 bases from V and 4 bases from J; junction bases left unmatched: 7. This CDR3 spans 16 amino acids. The CDR3 bases are TGTGCCAGCAGCCAAGAGCTTAGCGGGCGCGCAGATACGCAGTATTTT. Translating gives CASSQELSGRADTQYF.

The rearrangement joins TRBV7-2 to TRBJ2-1, with 11 positions matching TRBD2. CDR3 length: 17 amino acids. Looked up from germline, CDR1 is SGHTA and CDR2 is FQGNSA. Trimming removed 3 bases from V and 9 bases from J; junction bases left unmatched: 13. In DNA form, the CDR3 reads TGTGCCAGCAGCTTCCCCGGGACTAGCGGACCAGAGGGTGAGCAGTTCTTC. This translates into CASSFPGTSGPEGEQFF.

The J gene is TRBJ1-4, the V gene TRBV15; 7 bases map to TRBD1. The junction had 9 bases not matched to a gene; V was cut back by 9 bases and J by 8 bases. The CDR3 extends over 13 amino acids. Germline-derived CDR1 and CDR2 are LNHNV and YYDKDF (reference sequence). CDR3 DNA sequence: TGTGCCACAAGAAGGGGGCTGGGGGAAAAACTGTTTTTT. It encodes CATRRGLGEKLFF.

The rearrangement joins TRBV29-1 to TRBJ1-1; D is perhaps TRBD1 (5 bases). Trimming stripped 3 bases from V and 5 bases from J, with 13 bases between. Germline V gives CDR1 SQVTM, CDR2 ANQGSEA. This CDR3 comprises 13 residues. The CDR3 loop reads CSVDGAAGTEAFF. The CDR3 coding sequence is TGCAGCGTTGATGGGGCGGCGGGGACTGAAGCTTTCTTT.

This clone showed up just a few times. The chain combines TRBV4-1 with TRBJ2-2; D perhaps matches TRBD2 (5 bases). The germline V gene encodes CDR1 MGHRA and CDR2 YSYEKL. The CDR3 totals 13 residues. Trimming took 4 bases from V and 6 from J, leaving 9 bases between them. The chain's CDR3 is CASSPDGAGELFF. The CDR3 DNA is TGCGCCAGCAGCCCCGACGGGGCCGGGGAGCTGTTTTTT.

This chain joins TRBV11-3 and TRBJ2-2, with a possible D match to TRBD2 (5 bases). CDR1 and CDR2 (germline): SGHNT, YENEEA. The CDR3 is 15 residues long. V was shortened by 3 bases and J by 1 base, with 9 bases between the two germline ends. The CDR3 DNA sequence: TGTGCCAGCAGCTTCGACTATGGGAACACCGGGGAGCTGTTTTTT. This translates into CASSFDYGNTGELFF.

The chain joins TRBV24-1 to TRBJ2-3; 9 nucleotides align to TRBD1. The CDR3 has 15 residues. Germline CDR1 is KGHDR and CDR2 is SFDVKD. With V trimmed by 10 bases and J by 1 base, 8 bases remained unmatched. In DNA, the CDR3 is TGTGCCACGCGACAGGGGGGGGGTGGCACAGATACGCAGTATTTT. This sequence encodes CATRQGGGGTDTQYF.

This chain connects TRBV5-8 to TRBJ1-1; D is ambiguous. The CDR3 extends over 13 amino acids. Germline-derived CDR1 and CDR2 are SGHTS and YDEGEE. Trimming took 0 bases from V and 3 from J, leaving 6 bases between them. CDR3 sequence: CASSLDYDTEAFF. The DNA for the CDR3 is TGTGCCAGCAGCTTGGACTACGACACTGAAGCTTTCTTT. Looking up the rest from reference TRBV5-8 and TRBJ1-1 gives the full variable domain: EAGVTQSPTHLIKTRGQQATLRCSPISGHTSVYWYQQALGLGLQFLLWYDEGEERNRGNFPPRFSGRQFPNYSSELNVNALELEDSALYLCASSLDYDTEAFFGQGTRLTVV.

The V and J genes are TRBV19 and TRBJ1-5; D remains ambiguous. Per the germline V gene, CDR1 is LNHDA and CDR2 is SQIVND (reference sequence). The germline V and J ends were trimmed by 3 bases and 5 bases, with 8 bases remaining between them. The CDR3 is 13 residues long. CDR3 sequence (DNA): TGTGCCAGTAGTATTGGGCTGGATCAGCCCCAGCATTTT. This gives the protein CASSIGLDQPQHF.

The rearrangement links TRBV5-1 to TRBJ2-3, with 7 bases aligning to TRBD2. Trimming removed 5 bases from V and 6 bases from J; junction bases left unmatched: 12. The CDR3 is made up of 15 amino acids. In germline, CDR1 is SGHRS, CDR2 YFSETQ. This chain's CDR3 is CASRFRGGRGDTQYF. For the CDR3, the DNA is TGCGCCAGCAGGTTTCGTGGCGGGAGAGGGGATACGCAGTATTTT.

The rearrangement joins TRBV4-3 to TRBJ2-1, with 10 bases matching TRBD2. V was clipped by 1 base and J by 8 bases; unmatched bases: 8. This CDR3 is 16 amino acids long. Germline V gene data show CDR1 as LGHNA and CDR2 as YSLEER. Written as DNA, the CDR3 is TGCGCCAGCAGCCAAGTCCTAGCGGGAGAAGGATATGAGCAGTTCTTC. The encoded protein is CASSQVLAGEGYEQFF.

The J gene is TRBJ2-1, the V gene TRBV7-9, with 10 bases identical to TRBD2. The CDR3 totals 17 residues. Germline CDR1 SEHNR, CDR2 FQNEAQ (reference sequence). The V segment lost 1 base and the J segment 0 bases; nucleotides outside the gene matches: 3. The CDR3 DNA sequence: TGTGCCAGCAGCTTAGGGGGACTAGCGCACTCCTACAATGAGCAGTTCTTC. Its translation: CASSLGGLAHSYNEQFF.

As regards this clone: Within the sample, other DNA sequences also encode this same CDR3. The gene calls are TRBV29-1 and TRBJ1-2; TRBD1 agrees at 7 bases. The CDR3 is made up of 11 amino acids. The trim removed 4 bases at V and 5 bases at J, leaving 1 base unmatched. Germline-derived CDR1 and CDR2 are SQVTM and ANQGSEA. The CDR3 protein is CSVGDSYGYTF. DNA of the CDR3: TGCAGCGTTGGGGACAGTTATGGCTACACCTTC.

The rearrangement links TRBV6-2 or TRBV6-3 to TRBJ2-1; 9 bases map to TRBD2. Germline CDR1 and CDR2: MNHEY and SVGEGT. With V trimmed by 5 bases and J by 9 bases, 17 bases remained unmatched. This CDR3 is 17 amino acids long. The CDR3 region is CASSTPPPSGTRSEQFF. CDR3 bases: TGTGCCAGCAGTACCCCTCCTCCTAGCGGGACCAGGAGTGAGCAGTTCTTC.